This T cell receptor beta chain was recovered during a study of glioma-infiltrating T cells after dendritic cell vaccination. Study background: Autologous tumor lysate was loaded overnight onto monocyte-derived dendritic cells grown seven days with IL-4 and GM-CSF. Patients received three intradermal dendritic cell vaccine injections at biweekly intervals.

TCRdb keeps only in-frame clones here, not all; method: immunoSEQ multiplex PCR. The sample records about 99,000 clones, approximately 84% being singletons. Trimming removed 4 bases at V and 3 bases at J, with 10 bases between. The CDR3 totals 14 residues. Germline V gives CDR1 SGHRS, CDR2 YFSETQ. Described time point: after dendritic cell vaccination, including at tumor progression/relapse. The sequencing used blood, collected after dendritic cell vaccination. The chain links TRBV5-1 to TRBJ2-2; D is perhaps TRBD1 (5 bases). This clonotype originated in a human donor with glioblastoma. The DNA for the CDR3 is TGCGCCAGCAGCGTCCAGGGCTACACCGGGGAGCTGTTTTTT. It translates to CASSVQGYTGELFF. Combining the CDR3 with reference TRBV5-1 and TRBJ2-2 gives the whole variable domain KAGVTQTPRYLIKTRGQQVTLSCSPISGHRSVSWYQQTPGQGLQFLFEYFSETQRNKGNFPGRFSGRQFSNSRSEMNVSTLELGDSALYLCASSVQGYTGELFFGEGSRLTVL.